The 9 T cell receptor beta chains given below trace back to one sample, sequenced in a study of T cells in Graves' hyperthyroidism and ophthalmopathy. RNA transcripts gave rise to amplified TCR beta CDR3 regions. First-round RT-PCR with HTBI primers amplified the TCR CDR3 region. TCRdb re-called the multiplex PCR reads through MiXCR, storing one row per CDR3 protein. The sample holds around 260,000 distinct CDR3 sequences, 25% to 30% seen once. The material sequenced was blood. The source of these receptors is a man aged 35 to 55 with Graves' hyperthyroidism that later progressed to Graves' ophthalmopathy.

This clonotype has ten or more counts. The CDR3 loop reads CASSPRDRKAGNTIYF. The CDR3 nucleotides read TGTGCCAGCAGCCCGAGGGACCGGAAAGCGGGAAACACCATATATTTT. The rearrangement joins TRBV7-2 to TRBJ1-3, with D tentatively TRBD1 (5 bases). The CDR3 loop spans 16 amino acids. The V and J ends lost 5 bases and 4 bases respectively, with 18 bases between them. Germline V gene lookup returns CDR1 SGHTA and CDR2 FQGNSA.

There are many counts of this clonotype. CDR3 region: CASSLDRGPGTQYF. The CDR3 DNA follows: TGCGCCAGCAGCTTGGATCGGGGTCCCGGGACCCAGTACTTC. The chain is built from TRBV5-1 and TRBJ2-5, with a tentative D call TRBD2 (5 bases). The CDR3 spans 14 residues. The germline V gene has CDR1 SGHRS and CDR2 YFSETQ. V was cut by 0 bases and J by 7 bases, with 13 bases left in between. The complete variable domain, with remaining parts taken from reference TRBV5-1 and TRBJ2-5, reads KAGVTQTPRYLIKTRGQQVTLSCSPISGHRSVSWYQQTPGQGLQFLFEYFSETQRNKGNFPGRFSGRQFSNSRSEMNVSTLELGDSALYLCASSLDRGPGTQYFGPGTRLLVL.

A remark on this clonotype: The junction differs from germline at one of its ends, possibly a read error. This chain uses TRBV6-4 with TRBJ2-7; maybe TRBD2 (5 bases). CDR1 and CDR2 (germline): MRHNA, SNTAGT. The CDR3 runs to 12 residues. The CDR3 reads CASRDSTAEQYF. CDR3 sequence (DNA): TGTGCCAGCAGGGACTCCACGGCCGAGCAGTACTTC.

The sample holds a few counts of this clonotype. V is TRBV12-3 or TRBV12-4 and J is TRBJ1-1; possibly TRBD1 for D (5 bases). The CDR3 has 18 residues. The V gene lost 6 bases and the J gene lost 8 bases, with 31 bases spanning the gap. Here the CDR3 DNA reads TGTGCCAGCAGCCCCTCAGGGTGGGAGGTCCCGTCTAACGAAGAAGCTTTCTTT. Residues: CASSPSGWEVPSNEEAFF.

The CDR3 sequence is CATSRDFVGAVRGANVLTF. CDR3 nucleotide sequence: TGTGCCACCAGCAGAGATTTTGTGGGAGCGGTTCGTGGGGCCAACGTCCTGACTTTC. J is TRBJ2-6 and V is TRBV15; the D gene is possibly TRBD2 (5 bases). V was pared by 0 bases and J by 3 bases, with 18 bases between. The CDR3 totals 19 residues. CDR1 and CDR2 (germline): LNHNV, YYDKDF (reference sequence).

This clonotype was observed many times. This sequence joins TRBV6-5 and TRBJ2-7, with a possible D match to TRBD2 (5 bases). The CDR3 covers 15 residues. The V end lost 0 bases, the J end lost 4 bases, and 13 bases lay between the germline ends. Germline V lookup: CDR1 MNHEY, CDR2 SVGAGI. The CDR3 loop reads CASSYSWEREYEQYF. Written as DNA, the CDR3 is TGTGCCAGCAGTTACTCGTGGGAGAGGGAGTACGAGCAGTACTTC.

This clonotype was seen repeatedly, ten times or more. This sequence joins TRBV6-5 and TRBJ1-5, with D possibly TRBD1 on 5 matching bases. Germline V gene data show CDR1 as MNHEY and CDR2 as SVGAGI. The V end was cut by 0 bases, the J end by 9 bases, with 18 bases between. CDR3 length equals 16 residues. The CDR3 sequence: CASSYSATVKRRPQHF. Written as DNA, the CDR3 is TGTGCCAGCAGTTACTCTGCGACAGTCAAACGTCGGCCCCAGCATTTT.

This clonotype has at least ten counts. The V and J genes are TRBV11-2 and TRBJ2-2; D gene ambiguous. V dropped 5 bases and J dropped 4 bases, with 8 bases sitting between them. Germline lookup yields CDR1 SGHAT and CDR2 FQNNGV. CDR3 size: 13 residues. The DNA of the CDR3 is TGTGCCAGCAGCCCTCAAACCACCGGGGAGCTGTTTTTT. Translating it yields CASSPQTTGELFF.

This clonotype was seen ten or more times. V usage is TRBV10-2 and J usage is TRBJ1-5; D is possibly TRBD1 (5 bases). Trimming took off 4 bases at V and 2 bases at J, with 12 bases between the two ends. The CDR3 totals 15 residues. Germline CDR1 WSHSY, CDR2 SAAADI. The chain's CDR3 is CASSVGPLGNQPQHF. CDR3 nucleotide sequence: TGCGCCAGCAGTGTGGGGCCCTTGGGCAATCAGCCCCAGCATTTT.